A single sample gave rise to the 27 T cell receptor beta chains below, sequenced in a study of response to subunit inactivated influenza vaccine. TCRdb passed the RT-PCR reads through MiXCR, listing each CDR3 protein once. Among about 500,000 distinct CDR3 sequences listed, approximately 15% were seen once. The starting material was CD4+ T cells sorted from PBMCs, obtained approximately 25 months after vaccination. The origin of the receptors is a man between 50 and 75 years old who received an inactivated influenza vaccine.

The chain uses TRBV9 and TRBJ2-1; D is undetermined. The germline V and J ends were trimmed by 0 bases and 6 bases, with 13 bases remaining between them. This CDR3 contains 15 residues. Germline V gene lookup returns CDR1 SGDLS and CDR2 YYNGEE. This CDR3 is CASSVVPGIGNEQFF. The CDR3 region has the DNA TGTGCCAGCAGCGTAGTTCCAGGAATAGGCAATGAGCAGTTCTTC.

This clonotype has only a few counts. The chain couples TRBV20-1 to TRBJ2-6; D perhaps matches TRBD1 (6 bases). V lost 4 bases to trimming and J lost 0 bases, with 10 bases between them. Per germline, CDR1 DFQATT and CDR2 SNEGSKA (reference sequence). This CDR3 comprises 15 residues. This CDR3 is CSAIRGGSGANVLTF. The CDR3 coding sequence is TGCAGTGCTATCCGAGGGGGCTCTGGGGCCAACGTCCTGACTTTC.

This clonotype was counted at least ten times. The CDR3 DNA follows: TGTGCCTGGAGACCACAGGGGCGCTATGGCTACACCTTC. This encodes CAWRPQGRYGYTF. The rearrangement uses TRBV30 and TRBJ1-2, with 7 bases fitting TRBD1. The V and J ends lost 3 bases and 4 bases, in that order; junction bases with no gene match: 5. CDR1 and CDR2 from the germline V gene are GTSNPN and SVGIG (reference sequence). The CDR3 is 13 residues long.

The table lists this clonotype with a few counts. The CDR3 reads CASSFPGSNEQYF. Written as DNA, the CDR3 is TGCGCCAGCAGCTTTCCGGGAAGTAACGAGCAGTACTTC. This chain joins TRBV5-1 and TRBJ2-7, with a possible D match to TRBD2 (5 bases). Per germline, CDR1 SGHRS and CDR2 YFSETQ. V was pared by 2 bases and J by 5 bases, with 11 bases between. The CDR3 spans 13 residues. Variable domain in full (rest from reference TRBV5-1 and TRBJ2-7): KAGVTQTPRYLIKTRGQQVTLSCSPISGHRSVSWYQQTPGQGLQFLFEYFSETQRNKGNFPGRFSGRQFSNSRSEMNVSTLELGDSALYLCASSFPGSNEQYFGPGTRLTVT.

This clonotype has just a few counts. The V gene is TRBV25-1, the J gene TRBJ2-6; D perhaps matches TRBD2 (7 bases). CDR3 length: 17 residues. CDR1 is MGHDK, CDR2 SYGVNS, per germline. V was cut by 10 bases and J by 1 base, with 20 bases left in between. DNA of the CDR3: TGTGCCACTTCGGGGGGCAGGGCAGGGTCTGGGGCCAACGTCCTGACTTTC. This gives the protein CATSGGRAGSGANVLTF.

The chain has TRBV29-1 and TRBJ2-3; possibly TRBD2 for D (5 bases). The germline CDR1 and CDR2 sequences are SQVTM and ANQGSEA. The length of the CDR3 is 14 residues. V lost 4 bases and J lost 2, with 13 bases in between. DNA of the CDR3: TGCAGCGTTGCGAGGGCCCAACACACAGATACGCAGTATTTT. Protein product: CSVARAQHTDTQYF.

The table lists this clonotype with a few counts. The V gene is TRBV4-2, the J gene TRBJ2-3; 14 bases match TRBD2. The V segment lost 3 bases and the J segment 7 bases; nucleotides outside the gene matches: 6. CDR1 and CDR2 from the germline V gene are LGHNA and YNFKEQ. The CDR3 runs to 16 residues. CDR3 region: CASSQTSGRDLNTQYF. In DNA, the CDR3 is TGTGCCAGCAGCCAGACTAGCGGGAGGGACTTAAATACGCAGTATTTT.

In its sample, this clonotype was seen a few times. The rearrangement uses TRBV3-1 and TRBJ2-4; D is ambiguous. The CDR3 runs to 13 residues. Trimming took off 1 base at V and 7 bases at J, with 8 bases between the two ends. Germline V gives CDR1 LGHDT, CDR2 YNNKEL (reference sequence). CDR3: CASSQVPLNIQYF. CDR3 nucleotide sequence: TGTGCCAGCAGCCAAGTTCCGTTGAACATTCAGTACTTC.

In its sample, this clonotype was seen a few times. The chain recombines TRBV4-3 with TRBJ2-7; 7 bases are a match to TRBD1. V was clipped by 1 base and J by 3 bases; unmatched bases: 6. Germline CDR1 and CDR2: LGHNA and YSLEER. CDR3 size: 15 residues. CDR3 region: CASSQGAGGLYEQYF. The CDR3 region has the DNA TGCGCCAGCAGCCAAGGGGCAGGGGGTCTCTACGAGCAGTACTTC.

This clonotype appeared a few times. The rearrangement uses TRBV3-1 and TRBJ2-3, with D perhaps being TRBD1 or TRBD2 (6 bases each). The V end was cut by 0 bases, the J end by 9 bases, with 13 bases between. This CDR3 contains 14 residues. Germline V gene data show CDR1 as LGHDT and CDR2 as YNNKEL (reference sequence). The CDR3 is CASSQDGRRGTQYF. The CDR3 DNA reads TGTGCCAGCAGCCAAGATGGCCGGAGGGGGACGCAGTATTTT.

This clonotype showed up just a few times. V is TRBV4-2 and J is TRBJ2-3, with TRBD2 matching over 8 bases. The trim removed 0 bases at V and 1 base at J, leaving 3 bases unmatched. The germline CDR1 and CDR2 sequences are LGHNA and YNFKEQ. This CDR3 has 16 amino acids. The CDR3 reads CASSQDWRGGTDTQYF. CDR3 nucleotide sequence: TGTGCCAGCAGCCAAGATTGGCGGGGGGGCACAGATACGCAGTATTTT.

This clonotype occurred many times. This chain links TRBV2 with TRBJ1-1; 10 nucleotides align to TRBD1. This CDR3 comprises 14 residues. CDR1 is SNHLY and CDR2 is FYNNEI in the germline V gene. V trimming: 6 bases; J trimming: 0 bases; junction bases outside the gene matches: 1. The DNA of the CDR3 is TGTGCCAGCAGGGGACAGGGGATGAACACTGAAGCTTTCTTT. It translates to CASRGQGMNTEAFF.

The V gene is TRBV27, the J gene TRBJ2-1; D might be TRBD1 (5 bases). Trimming left V 6 bases short and J 4 bases short, with 13 bases between. The CDR3 covers 14 residues. CDR1 is MNHEY and CDR2 is SMNVEV in the germline V gene (reference sequence). CDR3 residues: CASRETDKYNEQFF. CDR3 coding DNA: TGTGCCAGCAGGGAGACAGATAAGTACAATGAGCAGTTCTTC.

V and J are TRBV3-1 and TRBJ2-6; TRBD2 matches at 16 bases. CDR3 length equals 18 residues. Germline values: CDR1 LGHDT, CDR2 YNNKEL (reference sequence). J was trimmed by 3 bases and V by 5 bases; bases with no gene match: 4. The CDR3 bases are TGTGCCAGCAGCTCGGGACTAGCGGGGGGGCTTGGGGCCAACGTCCTGACTTTC. Translating it yields CASSSGLAGGLGANVLTF.

The chain is built from TRBV20-1 and TRBJ2-7, with D tentatively TRBD1 (5 bases). CDR1 is DFQATT, CDR2 SNEGSKA, per germline (reference sequence). Trimming stripped 3 bases from V and 0 bases from J, with 15 bases between. The CDR3 has 15 residues. CDR3 protein: CSASLGHRFSYEQYF. As DNA, the CDR3 is TGCAGTGCTAGTTTGGGGCACAGGTTCTCCTACGAGCAGTACTTC.

This clonotype was found a few times. The J gene is TRBJ1-3, the V gene TRBV3-1; 8 bases fit TRBD1. V was clipped by 6 bases and J by 4 bases; unmatched bases: 5. Germline loops: CDR1 LGHDT, CDR2 YNNKEL (reference sequence). The CDR3 covers 14 residues. CDR3 loop: CASRPGTGGNTIYF. The CDR3 DNA is TGTGCCAGCAGACCCGGGACAGGCGGAAACACCATATATTTT.

This clonotype was seen many times. This rearrangement joins TRBV5-5 to TRBJ2-3; a possible D gene is TRBD1 (6 bases). Trimming took off 0 bases at V and 2 bases at J, with 16 bases between the two ends. The CDR3 totals 17 residues. Germline values: CDR1 SGHKS, CDR2 YYEKEE (reference sequence). The CDR3 sequence is CASSLVRHGGTTDTQYF. CDR3 DNA: TGTGCCAGCAGCTTGGTCCGGCATGGGGGCACCACAGATACGCAGTATTTT.

This clonotype was counted only a few times. This chain links TRBV12-3 or TRBV12-4 with TRBJ2-1, with 10 nucleotides matching TRBD2. The V segment lost 2 bases and the J segment 0 bases; nucleotides outside the gene matches: 4. This CDR3 has 17 residues. The CDR3 DNA sequence: TGTGCCAGCAGTTTATCCTTAGCGGGAGGCTCCTACAATGAGCAGTTCTTC. Translation: CASSLSLAGGSYNEQFF.

This clonotype came up a few times. The chain employs TRBV5-1 and TRBJ2-2; 8 bases line up with TRBD2. Germline V gives CDR1 SGHRS, CDR2 YFSETQ. This CDR3 has 17 amino acids. The V and J ends lost 1 base and 6 bases, in that order; junction bases with no gene match: 11. CDR3 sequence: CASSLQPRRGDAGELFF. CDR3 bases: TGCGCCAGCAGCTTGCAACCCCGGCGGGGGGACGCCGGGGAGCTGTTTTTT.

This clonotype was counted only a few times. The gene calls are TRBV3-1 and TRBJ2-7; 9 nucleotides agree with TRBD1. After removal of 1 base from V and 2 bases from J, the junction contained 15 bases not matched to a gene. The CDR3 loop spans 19 amino acids. CDR1 is LGHDT and CDR2 is YNNKEL in the germline V gene (reference sequence). CDR3 DNA sequence: TGTGCCAGCAGCCAAGGCCCGAGATGGGCGGACAGGGGAGCCTACGAGCAGTACTTC. It encodes CASSQGPRWADRGAYEQYF.

The chain carries TRBV4-3 and TRBJ2-2, with D perhaps TRBD1 or TRBD2 (5 bases each). This CDR3 is built from 17 residues. From germline, CDR1 is LGHNA and CDR2 YSLEER. Trimming removed 0 bases from V and 6 bases from J, with 17 bases in between. The CDR3 loop reads CASSQDEARVGAGELFF. The CDR3 region has the DNA TGCGCCAGCAGCCAAGATGAGGCCCGTGTGGGGGCCGGGGAGCTGTTTTTT.

The chain is built from TRBV7-2 and TRBJ2-1; maybe TRBD2 (5 bases). The CDR3 runs 13 residues. CDR1 SGHTA and CDR2 FQGNSA come from the germline V gene. The V gene lost 1 base and the J gene lost 11 bases, with 12 bases spanning the gap. The chain's CDR3 is CASSLGGLGQQFF. CDR3 in DNA: TGTGCCAGCAGCTTAGGTGGACTTGGCCAGCAGTTCTTC.

This clonotype was seen only a few times. This rearrangement joins TRBV14 to TRBJ2-7, with TRBD2 matching over 8 bases. The J segment lost 0 bases and the V segment lost 4 bases, leaving 14 bases of the junction unmatched. This CDR3 spans 18 amino acids. Germline loops: CDR1 SGHDN, CDR2 FVKESK. CDR3 residues: CASSPRFELAVFSYEQYF. In DNA, the CDR3 is TGTGCCAGCAGCCCCAGATTCGAACTAGCGGTCTTCTCCTACGAGCAGTACTTC.

This clonotype appeared a few times. The J gene is TRBJ2-1, the V gene TRBV2, with TRBD2 as a possible D gene (5 bases). Trimming stripped 6 bases from V and 0 bases from J, with 15 bases between. Germline CDR1 and CDR2: SNHLY and FYNNEI. This CDR3 contains 16 residues. The CDR3 loop is CASSEIALSSYNEQFF. CDR3 nucleotide sequence: TGTGCCAGCAGCGAGATAGCGTTGAGCTCCTACAATGAGCAGTTCTTC.

V usage is TRBV25-1 and J usage is TRBJ2-1; possibly TRBD1 for D (6 bases). The CDR3 contains 16 residues. The V end lost 5 bases, the J end lost 2 bases, and 16 bases lay between the germline ends. CDR1 MGHDK and CDR2 SYGVNS come from the germline V gene. In nucleotides, the CDR3 is TGTGCCAGCAGTAAGACTACAGGGTCTCCCTACAATGAGCAGTTCTTC. As protein: CASSKTTGSPYNEQFF.

V gene TRBV5-1 combines with J gene TRBJ1-1; D remains unclear. This CDR3 has 15 amino acids. The ends were cut back, 3 bases at V and 4 bases at J, with 16 bases in the middle. Germline V CDR1 and CDR2: SGHRS, YFSETQ. The CDR3 is CASSSASNLGTEAFF. CDR3 in DNA: TGCGCCAGCAGCTCCGCAAGTAACCTAGGCACTGAAGCTTTCTTT.

This clonotype was counted a few times. The rearrangement joins TRBV4-2 to TRBJ1-6, with D unclear. The length of the CDR3 is 14 residues. CDR1 is LGHNA, CDR2 YNFKEQ, per germline. V was clipped by 5 bases and J by 5 bases, with 10 bases between them. CDR3 DNA: TGTGCCAGCAGCAAAACCCGGGATAATTCACCCCTCCACTTT. Translation: CASSKTRDNSPLHF.